These 30 T cell receptor beta chains originate from one sample sequenced in a study of T cell repertoires in cytomegalovirus infection. One entry per CDR3 protein, called by TCRdb with MiXCR from the reads. The table shows approximately 110,000 distinct CDR3 sequences, with around a tenth occurring only once. Antigens of these TCRs are unknown. The sequenced sample consisted of PBMCs, sequenced either directly or after in vitro stimulation (not recorded which). The receptor set was obtained from a human donor in good health (CMV status not recorded). Some clones in this sample may be carry-over from other donors' samples.

J is TRBJ1-1 and V is TRBV19; D is ambiguous. The CDR3 is 16 residues long. V lost 0 bases and J 4 bases, leaving 15 bases between the germline ends. In germline, CDR1 is LNHDA, CDR2 SQIVND (reference sequence). The CDR3: CASSIDLGREGTEAFF. CDR3 bases: TGTGCCAGTAGTATAGATCTCGGCAGAGAGGGCACTGAAGCTTTCTTT.

This clonotype occurred a few times. The V call is TRBV2, the J call TRBJ2-1; TRBD2 matches at 11 bases. Germline V gene data show CDR1 as SNHLY and CDR2 as FYNNEI. The CDR3 is 14 amino acids. Trimming removed 6 bases from V and 6 bases from J; junction bases left unmatched: 4. Here the CDR3 DNA reads TGTGCCAGCAGGGACGGACTAGCGGGCAATGAGCAGTTCTTC. This encodes CASRDGLAGNEQFF. Together with reference TRBV2 and TRBJ2-1, the CDR3 gives the full variable domain: EPEVTQTPSHQVTQMGQEVILRCVPISNHLYFYWYRQILGQKVEFLVSFYNNEISEKSEIFDDQFSVERPDGSNFTLKIRSTKLEDSAMYFCASRDGLAGNEQFFGPGTRLTVL.

The J gene is TRBJ1-3, the V gene TRBV30, with D uncertain. Trimming took 4 bases from V and 0 from J, leaving 10 bases between them. The CDR3 runs to 14 residues. Germline V gene lookup returns CDR1 GTSNPN and CDR2 SVGIG (reference sequence). The CDR3, as DNA: TGTGCCTGGACCCGACGAAGCTCTGGAAACACCATATATTTT. Its protein product is CAWTRRSSGNTIYF.

The V gene is TRBV30, the J gene TRBJ1-2; 7 bases line up with TRBD1. The V segment lost 5 bases and the J segment 4 bases; nucleotides outside the gene matches: 13. This CDR3 is built from 15 residues. The V gene's germline CDR1 is GTSNPN and CDR2 SVGIG (reference sequence). CDR3 DNA sequence: TGTGCCTGGTATACACCGGGACAGTTTGTCTATGGCTACACCTTC. Protein sequence: CAWYTPGQFVYGYTF.

The chain links TRBV13 to TRBJ2-7; D is ambiguous. CDR3 length: 16 amino acids. Germline CDR1 is PRHDT and CDR2 is FYEKMQ (reference sequence). V dropped 1 base and J dropped 0 bases, with 13 bases sitting between them. CDR3 residues: CASSLAAGTSSYEQYV. The DNA for the CDR3 is TGTGCCAGCAGCTTAGCCGCAGGCACGAGCTCCTACGAGCAGTACGTC.

The chain uses TRBV30 and TRBJ2-1; a possible D gene is TRBD1 (5 bases). The length of the CDR3 is 15 residues. CDR1 GTSNPN and CDR2 SVGIG come from the germline V gene (reference sequence). Trimming took off 2 bases at V and 2 bases at J, with 13 bases between the two ends. The CDR3 sequence: CAWSLLEDTYNEQFF. The CDR3 nucleotides read TGTGCCTGGAGTCTCTTAGAGGACACCTACAATGAGCAGTTCTTC.

In its sample, this clonotype was seen many times. This chain uses TRBV7-8 with TRBJ2-1; a possible D gene is TRBD2 (6 bases). Germline loops: CDR1 SGHVS, CDR2 FQNEAQ. The CDR3 has 15 amino acids. V dropped 1 base and J dropped 5 bases, with 12 bases sitting between them. The CDR3 here is CASSLVLARDNEQFF. The CDR3 nucleotides are TGTGCCAGCAGCTTAGTCCTAGCGAGGGACAATGAGCAGTTCTTC.

This clonotype was detected ten times or more. The rearrangement joins TRBV29-1 to TRBJ2-7; 7 nucleotides agree with TRBD1. After removal of 6 bases from V and 7 bases from J, the junction contained 9 bases not matched to a gene. The CDR3 is 12 residues long. The germline CDR1 and CDR2 sequences are SQVTM and ANQGSEA. Written as DNA, the CDR3 is TGCAGCGTCAAGACAGGGTCGGGGGAGCAGTACGTC. It is translated as CSVKTGSGEQYV.

This clonotype was observed many times. J is TRBJ1-1 and V is TRBV7-2; 9 nucleotides line up with TRBD1. The trim removed 4 bases at V and 4 bases at J, leaving 10 bases unmatched. This CDR3 is built from 16 residues. CDR1 and CDR2 from the germline V gene are SGHTA and FQGNSA. CDR3 sequence: CASSSHTGGLGTEAFF. In DNA, the CDR3 is TGTGCCAGCAGCTCCCACACAGGGGGCCTGGGCACTGAAGCTTTCTTT.

The V call is TRBV29-1, the J call TRBJ1-1, with 7 bases identical to TRBD1. In germline, CDR1 is SQVTM, CDR2 ANQGSEA. This CDR3 is 13 amino acids long. The V gene end was trimmed by 4 bases and the J gene end by 0 bases; junction bases not matched to a gene: 2. Here the CDR3 reads CSVGRGLNTEAFF. The CDR3 DNA reads as TGCAGCGTTGGTAGGGGGCTGAACACTGAAGCTTTCTTT.

The sample holds many counts of this clonotype. This chain connects TRBV19 to TRBJ1-1; 7 nucleotides match TRBD1. The V gene's germline CDR1 is LNHDA and CDR2 SQIVND (reference sequence). J lost 1 base, V lost 7 bases, and 15 bases had no gene match. This CDR3 spans 17 amino acids. The CDR3 region is CASTLPGTVPSNTEAFF. The CDR3 nucleotides read TGTGCCAGTACCCTCCCCGGGACAGTCCCTTCGAACACTGAAGCTTTCTTT.

J is TRBJ2-3 and V is TRBV19; tentative D call: TRBD2 (5 bases). The CDR3 is 13 amino acids. V was clipped by 5 bases and J by 2 bases, with 8 bases between them. Germline CDR1 and CDR2: LNHDA and SQIVND (reference sequence). CDR3 bases: TGTGCCAGTAGTCCCGGGATCACAGATACGCAGTATTTT. Amino acid sequence: CASSPGITDTQYF.

There are a few counts of this clonotype. The V and J genes are TRBV4-1 and TRBJ2-3, with D uncertain. V lost 0 bases, J lost 6 bases, and 10 bases lay in between. CDR1 and CDR2 (germline): MGHRA, YSYEKL. The CDR3 length is 14 residues. This CDR3 is CASSQDSLPDTQYF. The DNA of the CDR3 is TGCGCCAGCAGCCAAGATAGCCTGCCCGATACGCAGTATTTT.

This sequence joins TRBV29-1 and TRBJ2-7; 9 bases align to TRBD1. CDR3 length equals 14 residues. V dropped 1 base and J dropped 5; count of bases not matched to a gene: 6. Germline CDR1 is SQVTM and CDR2 is ANQGSEA. This CDR3 is CSVEVRDRADEQYF. CDR3 DNA: TGCAGCGTTGAAGTCCGGGACAGGGCGGACGAGCAGTACTTC.

This clonotype was picked up a small number of times. This chain uses TRBV14 with TRBJ2-1; TRBD2 agrees at 8 bases. The V segment lost 4 bases and the J segment 1 base; nucleotides outside the gene matches: 6. The CDR3 runs to 16 residues. The germline V gene has CDR1 SGHDN and CDR2 FVKESK. The CDR3 protein is CASSRPGLGSYNEQFF. The CDR3 bases are TGTGCCAGCAGCCGTCCGGGACTAGGATCCTACAATGAGCAGTTCTTC.

This clonotype occurred many times. This chain uses TRBV12-3 or TRBV12-4 with TRBJ1-2; 10 bases agree with TRBD1. J lost 5 bases, V lost 5 bases, and 8 bases had no gene match. The CDR3 has 15 amino acids. The CDR3 loop reads CASSTRTGGGYGYTF. CDR3 nucleotide sequence: TGTGCCAGCAGTACACGGACAGGGGGAGGTTATGGCTACACCTTC.

In its sample, this clonotype was seen many times. This chain uses TRBV7-2 with TRBJ2-1; the match to TRBD1 covers 7 bases. Unmatched junction bases numbered 5, after V lost 5 bases and J lost 7 bases. Germline V lookup: CDR1 SGHTA, CDR2 FQGNSA. The CDR3 covers 13 residues. The CDR3 nucleotides are TGTGCCAGCAGCCTGGGACAGATAAATGAGCAGTTCTTC. It translates to CASSLGQINEQFF.

This clonotype appeared many times. The gene calls are TRBV20-1 and TRBJ2-6; D may be TRBD1 (5 bases). Deletions cut 1 base from V and 0 bases from J, with 13 bases between. CDR3 length: 17 residues. In germline, CDR1 is DFQATT, CDR2 SNEGSKA (reference sequence). Here the CDR3 DNA reads TGCAGTGCTAGAGCCAAAGACAGCTCCTCTGGGGCCAACGTCCTGACTTTC. Translating gives CSARAKDSSSGANVLTF.

A few counts support this clonotype. The chain recombines TRBV27 with TRBJ1-4, with D possibly being TRBD1 (5 bases). V was pared by 3 bases and J by 7 bases, with 15 bases between. The germline CDR1 and CDR2 sequences are MNHEY and SMNVEV (reference sequence). The CDR3 has 15 amino acids. The CDR3 loop is CASSFKGSGGEKLFF. The CDR3 DNA sequence: TGTGCCAGCAGTTTTAAGGGATCGGGGGGTGAAAAACTGTTTTTT. Full variable domain (rest looked up from reference TRBV27 and TRBJ1-4): EAQVTQNPRYLITVTGKKLTVTCSQNMNHEYMSWYRQDPGLGLRQIYYSMNVEVTDKGDVPEGYKVSRKEKRNFPLILESPSPNQTSLYFCASSFKGSGGEKLFFGSGTQLSVL.

This clonotype was found a few times. V and J are TRBV7-2 and TRBJ1-6; the D is unclear. This CDR3 comprises 15 residues. Trimming took 1 base from V and 8 from J, leaving 12 bases between them. CDR1 and CDR2 from the germline V gene are SGHTA and FQGNSA. Written as DNA, the CDR3 is TGTGCCAGCAGCTTAGACCCAACGCCGGATTCACCCCTCCACTTT. Translated: CASSLDPTPDSPLHF.

The genes are TRBV5-1 and TRBJ1-1; TRBD1 matches 7 bases. J gave up 6 bases and V 4 bases, and 12 bases lay outside the gene matches. The CDR3 extends over 15 amino acids. CDR1 SGHRS and CDR2 YFSETQ come from the germline V gene. CDR3 in amino acids: CASSPKRQGGPEAFF. The CDR3 coding sequence is TGCGCCAGCAGCCCTAAAAGACAGGGCGGGCCTGAAGCTTTCTTT.

V usage is TRBV5-1 and J usage is TRBJ2-7; D may correspond to TRBD1 or TRBD2 (5 bases each). Germline V gives CDR1 SGHRS, CDR2 YFSETQ. V lost 0 bases and J lost 3, with 10 bases in between. This CDR3 is 14 amino acids long. CDR3 sequence (DNA): TGCGCCAGCAGCTTGGTTGGGGACGGCTACGAGCAGTACTTC. Protein: CASSLVGDGYEQYF.

This clonotype was seen many times. The CDR3 region is CASSKDRVVGAFF. For the CDR3, the DNA is TGTGCCAGCAGCAAGGACAGGGTGGTGGGAGCTTTCTTT. The chain carries TRBV7-2 and TRBJ1-1; 8 bases are a match to TRBD1. This CDR3 contains 13 residues. From germline, CDR1 is SGHTA and CDR2 FQGNSA. V gave up 5 bases and J gave up 10 bases; unmatched junction bases: 9.

This chain uses TRBV6-5 with TRBJ2-5; 14 positions match TRBD2. Losses at the gene ends were 6 bases for V and 5 bases for J; bases not matched to a gene: 17. There are 19 residues in the CDR3. In germline, CDR1 is MNHEY, CDR2 SVGAGI. The CDR3 region is CASSQRAPGLAGERETQYF. The CDR3 DNA reads as TGTGCCAGCAGCCAAAGGGCTCCGGGACTAGCGGGAGAACGGGAGACCCAGTACTTC.

This clonotype showed up many times. V is TRBV7-3 and J is TRBJ2-1, with TRBD2 matching 10 bases. CDR1 SGHTA and CDR2 FQGTGA come from the germline V gene. This CDR3 has 16 residues. V was pared by 5 bases and J by 8 bases, with 12 bases of the junction left unmatched. DNA of the CDR3: TGTGCCAGCAGCCTTCTTCCGGGACTAGCGATCCATGAGCAGTTCTTC. It yields the protein CASSLLPGLAIHEQFF.

This clonotype was observed at least ten times. This chain connects TRBV7-2 to TRBJ1-1; 7 bases fit TRBD1. The germline CDR1 and CDR2 sequences are SGHTA and FQGNSA. With V trimmed by 5 bases and J by 4 bases, 10 bases remained unmatched. This CDR3 region has 15 residues. The CDR3 reads CASSLNGGGLTEAFF. The CDR3, as DNA: TGTGCCAGCAGCCTAAACGGAGGGGGCCTCACTGAAGCTTTCTTT. Full variable domain (outside the CDR3, taken from reference TRBV7-2 and TRBJ1-1): GAGVSQSPSNKVTEKGKDVELRCDPISGHTALYWYRQSLGQGLEFLIYFQGNSAPDKSGLPSDRFSAERTGGSVSTLTIQRTQQEDSAVYLCASSLNGGGLTEAFFGQGTRLTVV.

The chain links TRBV12-3 or TRBV12-4 to TRBJ2-1, with D perhaps TRBD2 (6 bases). The V end lost 3 bases, the J end lost 8 bases, and 14 bases lay between the germline ends. The CDR3 runs to 14 residues. In DNA, the CDR3 is TGTGCCAGCAGTTTTAGGGCGGGATGGTATGAGCAGTTCTTC. Protein sequence: CASSFRAGWYEQFF.

This clonotype came up many times. The chain carries TRBV24-1 and TRBJ2-7; a possible D gene is TRBD1 (6 bases). The CDR3 runs to 13 residues. CDR1 and CDR2 from the germline V gene are KGHDR and SFDVKD. The V gene lost 8 bases and the J gene lost 1 base, with 11 bases spanning the gap. This chain's CDR3 is CATMRTDSYEQYF. In DNA, the CDR3 is TGTGCCACCATGAGGACAGATTCCTACGAGCAGTACTTC.

Many counts were recorded for this clonotype. This chain's CDR3 is CASSLELAESTDTQYF. The CDR3 DNA reads TGTGCCAGCAGCTTGGAACTAGCGGAGAGCACAGATACGCAGTATTTT. This chain connects TRBV5-8 to TRBJ2-3; 8 bases match TRBD2. Trimming removed 0 bases from V and 0 bases from J; junction bases left unmatched: 3. The CDR3 runs to 16 residues. Germline V gene data show CDR1 as SGHTS and CDR2 as YDEGEE.

This clonotype came up a few times. This sequence joins TRBV6-6 and TRBJ2-1, with 15 bases lining up with TRBD2. Trimming at V came to 2 bases and at J to 4 bases, leaving 9 bases not matched to a gene. The germline V gene has CDR1 MNHNY and CDR2 SVGAGI (reference sequence). CDR3 length equals 19 residues. In DNA form, the CDR3 reads TGTGCCAGCAGTTACCAGATGGGACTAGCGGGAGGAAATTACAATGAGCAGTTCTTC. Encoded protein: CASSYQMGLAGGNYNEQFF.